The rows below give T cell receptor beta chains drawn from one sample of a study of T cell clones after liver transplantation. Sequenced by immunoSEQ multiplex PCR; TCRdb stores in-frame clones only, minus some. Here the sample spans roughly 100,000 clones, 80% to 85% being singletons. This sample comprised CD4+ T cells from blood, obtained before liver transplant. These receptors all stem from a human donor who received a liver transplant. The CDR3 runs from the conserved cysteine through the conserved F or W. A D gene is named only where the DNA matches it firmly. The size of a clone is reported for some rows only, either as once, few or many, or as a class for expanded clones.

clone size	J gene	V gene	D gene	CDR3 protein	CDR3 DNA
NA	TRBJ2-3	TRBV6-5	NA	CASSRLTGKVDTQYF	TGTGCCAGCAGCAGACTGACAGGCAAAGTGGATACGCAGTATTTT
NA	TRBJ2-7	TRBV11-2	TRBD2	CASSLSSGALGEQYF	TGTGCCAGCAGCTTGTCTAGCGGGGCCCTGGGAGAGCAGTACTTC
once	TRBJ2-3	TRBV6-5	TRBD2	CASSYGASGTTDTQYF	TGTGCCAGCAGTTACGGCGCTAGCGGGACAACAGATACGCAGTATTTT
NA	TRBJ2-3	TRBV28	NA	CASGDTTDTQYF	TGTGCCAGCGGGGACACCACAGATACGCAGTATTTT
NA	TRBJ2-7	TRBV5-8	NA	CASSSGPGAAQQYF	TGTGCCAGCAGCTCGGGGCCCGGGGCCGCCCAGCAGTACTTC
NA	TRBJ1-4	TRBV7-3	NA	CASSSSSPGVGEKLFF	TGTGCCAGCAGCTCGAGTAGTCCCGGGGTTGGCGAAAAACTGTTTTTT
NA	TRBJ1-5	TRBV7-2	NA	CASSLEEGLNQPQHF	TGTGCCAGCAGCTTGGAGGAGGGGCTCAATCAGCCCCAGCATTTT
NA	TRBJ1-1	TRBV28	NA	CASSLQGREAFF	TGTGCCAGCAGTTTGCAGGGACGGGAAGCTTTCTTT
once	TRBJ2-5	TRBV6-5	TRBD2	CASSSGGLVQETQYF	TGTGCCAGCAGTTCGGGGGGACTAGTCCAAGAGACCCAGTACTTC
NA	TRBJ2-2	TRBV5-4	TRBD2	CASSLGLAGNTGELFF	TGTGCCAGCAGCTTAGGTCTAGCGGGAAACACCGGGGAGCTGTTTTTT
NA	TRBJ1-4	TRBV6-1	TRBD1	CASSEGQGRLATNEKLFF	TGTGCCAGCAGTGAAGGACAGGGGAGATTGGCAACTAATGAAAAACTGTTTTTT